This entry lists 16 T cell receptor beta chains sequenced from one sample in a study of regulatory T cells in long-lasting Graves disease. As for time point: newly diagnosed GD, antithyroid drugs for less than 3 months. RNA isolated from PBMCs was used to make the TCR library. Building the TCR beta libraries relied on iRepertoire HTBI primers, and CDR3 regions underwent Arm-PCR. TCRdb redid the calling of the multiplex PCR reads with MiXCR, one entry per CDR3 protein. The sample lists 400,000 to 450,000 distinct CDR3 sequences; about 16% were seen once. These same data were also listed under a study on T cells in Graves' hyperthyroidism and ophthalmopathy.

The specimen was peripheral blood mononuclear cells (PBMCs), collected at new diagnosis, from a patient treated with antithyroid drugs. The receptors stem from a woman between 25 and 40 years old with Graves disease.

This clonotype has at least ten counts. Here the CDR3 DNA reads TGTGCCAGCAGCTACGCCCATGAAGCTTTCTTT. This gives the protein CASSYAHEAFF. This rearrangement joins TRBV11-1 to TRBJ1-1; D is unresolved. There are 11 residues in the CDR3. V lost 4 bases and J 7 bases, leaving 7 bases between the germline ends. Germline-derived CDR1 and CDR2 are SGHAT and FQDESV (reference sequence). Together with reference TRBV11-1 and TRBJ1-1, the CDR3 gives the full variable domain: EAEVAQSPRYKITEKSQAVAFWCDPISGHATLYWYRQILGQGPELLVQFQDESVVDDSQLPKDRFSAERLKGVDSTLKIQPAELGDSAMYLCASSYAHEAFFGQGTRLTVV.

Note on this clonotype: This sequence may be a read error, since a much larger clone differs from it by one base. The gene calls are TRBV18 and TRBJ2-2, with D hard to call. The CDR3 runs 14 residues. Germline V lookup: CDR1 KGHSH, CDR2 LQKENI. The chain's CDR3 is CAGSPVPRAGELFF. CDR3 in DNA: TGTGCCGGCTCACCGGTGCCCCGGGCAGGGGAGCTGTTTTTT.

The V call is TRBV20-1, the J call TRBJ2-7; 12 bases line up with TRBD1. From germline, CDR1 is DFQATT and CDR2 SNEGSKA (reference sequence). V dropped 3 bases and J dropped 0; count of bases not matched to a gene: 9. CDR3 length: 17 amino acids. CDR3 amino acids: CSASGTGGWSLSYEQYF. In nucleotides, the CDR3 is TGCAGTGCTAGTGGGACAGGGGGCTGGTCCCTCTCCTACGAGCAGTACTTC.

This clonotype was counted at least ten times. The chain has TRBV11-2 and TRBJ1-1, with D perhaps matching TRBD1 (5 bases). The germline gives CDR1 SGHAT, CDR2 FQNNGV. CDR3 size: 14 residues. Trimming left V 0 bases short and J 4 bases short, with 9 bases between. In nucleotides, the CDR3 is TGTGCCAGCAGCTTAGATCCGACAGTCACTGAAGCTTTCTTT. It yields the protein CASSLDPTVTEAFF.

This clonotype is a singleton in its sample. The chain joins TRBV9 to TRBJ2-7; 7 nucleotides line up with TRBD1. The CDR3 runs to 15 residues. Germline V gene lookup returns CDR1 SGDLS and CDR2 YYNGEE. V dropped 2 bases and J dropped 2; count of bases not matched to a gene: 7. The CDR3 spells CASSVGQGEPYEQYF. The CDR3 DNA follows: TGTGCCAGCAGCGTGGGCCAGGGGGAACCCTACGAGCAGTACTTC. The full variable domain, completed using reference TRBV9 and TRBJ2-7, is DSGVTQTPKHLITATGQRVTLRCSPRSGDLSVYWYQQSLDQGLQFLIQYYNGEERAKGNILERFSAQQFPDLHSELNLSSLELGDSALYFCASSVGQGEPYEQYFGPGTRLTVT.

This clonotype has just a few counts. The chain recombines TRBV18 with TRBJ2-4; a possible D gene is TRBD1 (5 bases). The germline V gene has CDR1 KGHSH and CDR2 LQKENI. There are 17 residues in the CDR3. The germline V and J ends were trimmed by 0 bases and 8 bases, with 20 bases remaining between them. CDR3 amino acids: CASSPPFGTGPGDIQYF. DNA for the CDR3: TGTGCCAGCTCACCACCGTTTGGAACAGGACCTGGGGACATTCAGTACTTC.

The gene calls are TRBV5-1 and TRBJ2-3, with D unresolved. Per the germline V gene, CDR1 is SGHRS and CDR2 is YFSETQ. V shed 0 bases and J shed 4 bases, with 9 bases lying between them. The CDR3 length is 14 residues. CDR3 loop: CASSLEVESDTQYF. CDR3 sequence (DNA): TGCGCCAGCAGCTTGGAGGTGGAATCAGATACGCAGTATTTT.

This clonotype was counted many times. The chain links TRBV12-3 or TRBV12-4 to TRBJ1-1; no reliable D call. The CDR3 totals 12 residues. V was shortened by 6 bases and J by 1 base, with 6 bases between the two germline ends. CDR3 sequence reads: CASSNRNTEAFF. CDR3 DNA: TGTGCCAGCAGCAACAGGAACACTGAAGCTTTCTTT.

The gene calls are TRBV14 and TRBJ2-7; D might be TRBD2 (6 bases). This CDR3 comprises 14 residues. Germline CDR1 SGHDN, CDR2 FVKESK. V lost 4 bases and J lost 2, with 12 bases in between. The CDR3 is CASSPLGGTYEQYF. CDR3 DNA: TGTGCCAGCAGCCCCCTGGGGGGAACCTACGAGCAGTACTTC.

For the CDR3, the DNA is TGTGCCAGCAGCTTGGTCCCGGTGGTGGGCACTGAAGCTTTCTTT. Translated: CASSLVPVVGTEAFF. The chain recombines TRBV5-4 with TRBJ1-1; D is undetermined. CDR1 and CDR2 (germline): SGHNT, YYREEE (reference sequence). Trimming stripped 0 bases from V and 4 bases from J, with 13 bases between. This CDR3 has 15 residues.

The chain has TRBV18 and TRBJ2-2; D possibly matches TRBD1 or TRBD2 (6 bases each). In germline, CDR1 is KGHSH, CDR2 LQKENI. Between the trimmed V and J ends, which lost 2 bases and 4 bases, there was a span of 8 bases. The CDR3 has 14 residues. This CDR3 reads CASSPTGATGELFF. DNA of the CDR3: TGTGCCAGCTCACCAACGGGGGCCACCGGGGAGCTGTTTTTT. Based on the CDR3 plus reference TRBV18 and TRBJ2-2, the full variable domain is NAGVMQNPRHLVRRRGQEARLRCSPMKGHSHVYWYRQLPEEGLKFMVYLQKENIIDESGMPKERFSAEFPKEGPSILRIQQVVRGDSAAYFCASSPTGATGELFFGEGSRLTVL.

This clonotype was detected ten times or more. V and J are TRBV7-8 and TRBJ2-7, with D possibly TRBD2 on 5 matching bases. The CDR3 is 13 residues long. The V end lost 7 bases, the J end lost 2 bases, and 12 bases lay between the germline ends. Germline V gives CDR1 SGHVS, CDR2 FQNEAQ. The CDR3 loop is CASTYTSPYEQYF. CDR3 in DNA: TGTGCCAGCACCTACACTAGTCCCTACGAGCAGTACTTC.

There are many counts of this clonotype. The chain carries TRBV20-1 and TRBJ1-1; D might be TRBD1 (5 bases). This CDR3 spans 15 amino acids. Germline V gives CDR1 DFQATT, CDR2 SNEGSKA (reference sequence). The V end lost 5 bases, the J end lost 4 bases, and 20 bases lay between the germline ends. The DNA for the CDR3 is TGCAGTGCTGAACCTGAGGGACCCACGGGCACTGAAGCTTTCTTT. It yields the protein CSAEPEGPTGTEAFF.

This clonotype was seen only a few times. The J gene is TRBJ2-5, the V gene TRBV7-6; D may match TRBD1 or TRBD2 (5 bases each). The CDR3 extends over 14 amino acids. V lost 8 bases, J lost 2 bases, and 15 bases lay in between. From germline, CDR1 is SGHVS and CDR2 FNYEAQ. CDR3 nucleotide sequence: TGTGCCAGCTGCCTTCCGGGACCACAAGAGACCCAGTACTTC. Its translation is CASCLPGPQETQYF.

This clonotype occurred many times. The chain uses TRBV13 and TRBJ2-2; no reliable D call. Trimming removed 5 bases at V and 5 bases at J, with 9 bases between. The CDR3 runs to 13 residues. CDR1 PRHDT and CDR2 FYEKMQ come from the germline V gene (reference sequence). CDR3 nucleotides: TGTGCCAGCAGCCCAAGTGGGACCGGGGAGCTGTTTTTT. This encodes CASSPSGTGELFF.

Details on this clonotype: A much larger clone sits a single nucleotide away, making a read error possible. The chain combines TRBV5-4 with TRBJ2-1; possibly TRBD1 for D (6 bases). V was shortened by 4 bases and J by 0 bases, with 8 bases between the two germline ends. The germline V gene encodes CDR1 SGHNT and CDR2 YYREEE (reference sequence). This CDR3 spans 14 amino acids. Here the CDR3 reads CASSMDSSYNEQFF. The CDR3 DNA reads as TGTGCCAGCAGCATGGACAGCTCCTACAATGAGCAGTTCTTC.